The 3 T cell receptor beta chains given below trace back to one sample, sequenced in a study of CD8+ T cells in alopecia areata. RNA extraction was followed by reverse transcription into cDNA, which acted as the sequencing template. The data were produced by immunoSEQ multiplex PCR, yet TCRdb's version contains in-frame clones alone and is incomplete. The table lists approximately 300,000 clones, roughly 64% of them singletons, with under 2% in the top ten. Stated treatment: oral pan-JAK inhibitor, 5-10 mg twice daily. The sequenced sample was CD4+ T cells sorted from blood, obtained at week 24, from a patient treated with tofacitinib. Receptors originate from a human donor with alopecia areata.

The chain carries TRBV30 and TRBJ1-1; D ambiguous. V was pared by 4 bases and J by 0 bases, with 12 bases between. CDR1 GTSNPN and CDR2 SVGIG come from the germline V gene (reference sequence). This CDR3 has 14 residues. As DNA, the CDR3 is TGTGCCTGGACAAGGAACAGAATGAACACTGAAGCTTTCTTT. It encodes CAWTRNRMNTEAFF. The full variable domain, completed using reference TRBV30 and TRBJ1-1, is SQTIHQWPATLVQPVGSPLSLECTVEGTSNPNLYWYRQAAGRGLQLLFYSVGIGQISSEVPQNLSASRPQDRQFILSSKKLLLSDSGFYLCAWTRNRMNTEAFFGQGTRLTVV.

The V call is TRBV5-4, the J call TRBJ2-6; D is uncertain. Between the trimmed V and J ends, which lost 0 bases and 4 bases, there was a span of 5 bases. This CDR3 region has 14 residues. The germline V gene has CDR1 SGHNT and CDR2 YYREEE (reference sequence). Here the CDR3 reads CASSLEAGANVLTF. CDR3 bases: TGTGCCAGCAGCTTGGAGGCCGGGGCCAACGTCCTGACTTTC. Variable domain in full (rest from reference TRBV5-4 and TRBJ2-6): ETGVTQSPTHLIKTRGQQVTLRCSSQSGHNTVSWYQQALGQGPQFIFQYYREEENGRGNFPPRFSGLQFPNYSSELNVNALELDDSALYLCASSLEAGANVLTFGAGSRLTVL.

CDR3 DNA: TGTGCCAGCAGTGGCCAGTTAGGGGAGCAAGCCGAGCAGTACTTC. Translated, it gives CASSGQLGEQAEQYF. V gene TRBV6-5 combines with J gene TRBJ2-7, with D perhaps being TRBD1 or TRBD2 (5 bases each). V gave up 5 bases and J gave up 6 bases, with 20 bases separating them. The CDR3 runs to 15 residues. Germline V gives CDR1 MNHEY, CDR2 SVGAGI.